This is a list of T cell receptor beta chains from one sample in a study of T cell responses to AZD1222 COVID-19 vaccine. Produced via immunoSEQ multiplex PCR; TCRdb's table is partial and in-frame only. This table holds more than 95,000 clones, over 80% found once. Sequenced here: peripheral blood, sampled on day 0 of AZD1222 vaccination. The receptors were sampled from an adult in good health. Each CDR3 is given with its conserved first and last residue. A D gene is named only where the DNA matches it firmly. A clone size is listed for some rows: how often the clone was seen (once, few, many), or a class if it is expanded.

d_call j_call clone_size v_call cdr3_aa cdr3_nt
NA TRBJ1-1 once TRBV5-1 CASGPSAVMNTEAFF TGCGCCAGCGGCCCGAGCGCAGTTATGAACACTGAAGCTTTCTTT
NA TRBJ2-7 NA TRBV7-2 CASTVKDGASYEQYF TGTGCCAGCACCGTTAAGGATGGCGCCTCCTACGAGCAGTACTTC
NA TRBJ2-2 NA TRBV9 CASSVGGAGYTGELFF TGTGCCAGCAGCGTAGGAGGGGCAGGGTACACCGGGGAGCTGTTTTTT
NA TRBJ2-1 NA TRBV6-5 CASSLDENNEQFF TGTGCCAGCAGTCTGGACGAGAACAATGAGCAGTTCTTC
TRBD1 TRBJ1-3 NA TRBV6-1 CASSSQGALGNTIYF TGTGCCAGCAGTTCTCAGGGGGCTCTTGGAAACACCATATATTTT
TRBD1 TRBJ2-5 NA TRBV7-9 CASSPRQGLLETQYF TGTGCCAGCAGCCCTAGACAGGGGTTATTAGAGACCCAGTACTTC
TRBD1 TRBJ1-2 NA TRBV11-2 CASSFGTGREGYTF TGTGCCAGCAGCTTCGGGACAGGAAGGGAGGGCTACACCTTC
NA TRBJ1-2 NA TRBV7-8 CASRPLLNYGYTF TGTGCCAGCAGGCCTCTTTTAAACTATGGCTACACCTTC
NA TRBJ2-7 NA TRBV3-1/TRBV3-2 CASRKAGEVYEQYF TGTGCCAGCAGAAAAGCAGGGGAAGTCTACGAGCAGTACTTC
TRBD1 TRBJ2-4 NA TRBV6-5 CASSFGTGGSMNIQYF TGTGCCAGCAGTTTCGGGACAGGGGGCAGTATGAACATTCAGTACTTC
TRBD1 TRBJ2-2 NA TRBV9 CASSSRTGKNTGELFF TGTGCCAGCAGCTCCAGGACAGGGAAGAACACCGGGGAGCTGTTTTTT
TRBD2 TRBJ2-1 NA TRBV2 CASRTMTSGGTLGGFF TGTGCCAGCAGGACGATGACTAGCGGGGGGACCTTGGGTGGGTTCTTC
NA TRBJ2-7 few TRBV7-8 CASSLRDGYEQYF TGTGCCAGCAGCTTGCGGGATGGGTACGAGCAGTACTTC
TRBD1 TRBJ2-7 NA TRBV5-5 CASSPGTGYSYEQYF TGTGCCAGCAGCCCAGGGACAGGTTACTCCTACGAGCAGTACTTC
TRBD1 TRBJ1-2 once TRBV25-1 CASSRQGVYGYTF TGTGCCAGCAGTAGACAGGGAGTCTATGGCTACACCTTC
TRBD1 TRBJ1-1 once TRBV28 CASSLVTGSEAFF TGTGCCAGCAGTTTGGTGACAGGGTCTGAAGCTTTCTTT
NA TRBJ2-7 NA TRBV6-5 CASSRQLGNDEQYF TGTGCCAGCAGCCGCCAGCTCGGTAACGACGAGCAGTACTTC
NA TRBJ2-7 NA TRBV6-6 CASSYRDIEQYF TGTGCCAGCAGTTACCGGGACATCGAGCAGTACTTC
NA TRBJ2-3 NA TRBV5-4 CASSLEAGAADTQYF TGTGCCAGCAGCTTGGAGGCAGGGGCCGCAGATACGCAGTATTTT
TRBD1 TRBJ2-2 NA TRBV3-1/TRBV3-2 CASSPRLTGGVKAGELFF TGTGCCAGCAGCCCACGACTCACAGGGGGCGTCAAAGCCGGGGAGCTGTTTTTT
NA TRBJ1-1 NA TRBV4-1 CASSQEIDTEAFF TGCGCCAGCAGCCAAGAGATAGACACTGAAGCTTTCTTT
TRBD1 TRBJ1-2 NA TRBV18 CASSPSTRQGSVGYTF TGTGCCAGCTCACCAAGTACCAGACAGGGGTCCGTCGGCTACACCTTC
TRBD2 TRBJ2-5 NA TRBV7-6 CASSSDPSGQETQYF TGTGCCAGCAGCTCCGACCCTAGCGGGCAAGAGACCCAGTACTTC
NA TRBJ1-2 NA TRBV4-3 CASSQDPRNYGYTF TGCGCCAGCAGCCAAGATCCCAGGAACTATGGCTACACCTTC
NA TRBJ1-1 NA TRBV28 CASTLGTVVNTEAFF TGTGCCAGCACCCTAGGGACGGTTGTGAACACTGAAGCTTTCTTT
TRBD1 TRBJ1-4 NA TRBV6-5 CASSYTTGPNEKLFF TGTGCCAGCAGTTATACGACAGGGCCTAATGAAAAACTGTTTTTT
NA TRBJ2-7 NA TRBV19 CASSRGYEQYF TGTGCCAGTAGTCGGGGCTACGAGCAGTACTTC
NA TRBJ1-4 NA TRBV28 CASSLSFPRNEKLFF TGTGCCAGCAGTCTAAGTTTCCCCCGTAATGAAAAACTGTTTTTT
TRBD2 TRBJ2-3 NA TRBV19 CASSIGGGSTDTQYF TGTGCCAGTAGTATAGGCGGGGGGTCCACAGATACGCAGTATTTT
TRBD2 TRBJ2-1 NA TRBV28 CASSLGGRGHEQFF TGTGCCAGCAGTTTAGGCGGGAGAGGGCATGAGCAGTTCTTC
TRBD2 TRBJ2-7 NA TRBV6-1 CASKSGGLEQYF TGTGCCAGCAAGAGCGGGGGTCTAGAGCAGTACTTC
TRBD1 TRBJ1-2 NA TRBV28 CASSPVTGGLGGYTF TGTGCCAGCAGTCCCGTCACAGGGGGATTGGGTGGCTACACCTTC
TRBD1 TRBJ2-3 once TRBV27 CASSLRTGGDTQYF TGTGCCAGCAGTCTCCGGACAGGGGGGGATACGCAGTATTTT
NA TRBJ1-6 NA TRBV12-3/TRBV12-4 CASSLALRGGHHF TGTGCCAGCAGTTTAGCGCTGAGAGGGGGGCACCACTTT
NA TRBJ2-7 few TRBV10-2 CASRDPDFYEQYF TGCGCCAGCAGGGACCCTGATTTCTACGAGCAGTACTTC
TRBD1 TRBJ2-4 NA TRBV29-1 CSVESRQGMNIQYF TGCAGCGTTGAATCGAGACAGGGGATGAACATTCAGTACTTC
NA TRBJ2-7 once TRBV15 CATSTQQQSEQYF TGTGCCACCAGCACCCAACAGCAAAGCGAGCAGTACTTC
TRBD1 TRBJ1-1 NA TRBV2 CASSLDRASTEAFF TGTGCCAGCAGTTTGGACAGGGCCAGCACTGAAGCTTTCTTT
TRBD1 TRBJ1-2 NA TRBV9 CASSGQGTLDGYTF TGTGCCAGCAGCGGACAGGGGACCCTGGATGGCTACACCTTC
NA TRBJ1-1 once TRBV28 CASSPANTEAFF TGTGCCAGCAGCCCAGCGAACACTGAAGCTTTCTTT
NA TRBJ1-5 NA TRBV30 CAWSRPPGRGQINQPQHF TGTGCCTGGAGTCGCCCACCTGGCAGGGGCCAAATCAATCAGCCCCAGCATTTT
NA TRBJ1-1 once TRBV7-2 CASSLVEGVAEAFF TGTGCCAGCAGCTTAGTCGAGGGGGTGGCTGAAGCTTTCTTT
TRBD1 TRBJ2-7 NA TRBV28 CASSPGQGGYEQYF TGTGCCAGCAGCCCGGGACAGGGCGGCTACGAGCAGTACTTC
NA TRBJ2-2 NA TRBV19 CASSGGGRFTGELFF TGTGCCAGTAGTGGAGGAGGCAGATTCACCGGGGAGCTGTTTTTT
NA TRBJ1-2 few TRBV24-1 CATSRGGSTNYGYTF TGTGCCACCAGTCGGGGGGGTTCCACTAACTATGGCTACACCTTC
NA TRBJ1-5 NA TRBV7-2 CASSRKVGPDQPQHF TGTGCCAGCAGCAGAAAGGTAGGGCCGGACCAGCCCCAGCATTTT
TRBD1 TRBJ2-7 NA TRBV29-1 CSVDQRRTGGEQYF TGCAGCGTTGATCAGCGGCGGACAGGCGGCGAGCAGTACTTC
TRBD2 TRBJ2-5 NA TRBV2 CASQRELAGVETQYF TGTGCCAGCCAAAGGGAGCTAGCGGGAGTGGAGACCCAGTACTTC
NA TRBJ2-1 NA TRBV28 CASSFRQNGNEQFF TGTGCCAGCAGTTTCCGACAGAACGGCAATGAGCAGTTCTTC
TRBD2 TRBJ2-7 NA TRBV7-2 CASSILAGTYEQYF TGTGCCAGCAGCATACTAGCGGGCACCTACGAGCAGTACTTC
TRBD2 TRBJ2-7 NA TRBV6-5 CASSYSGLAGVGEQYF TGTGCCAGCAGTTACTCCGGGCTAGCGGGAGTGGGTGAGCAGTACTTC
NA TRBJ1-3 NA TRBV6-5 CASGGRTHSGNTIYF TGTGCCAGCGGGGGACGGACGCACTCTGGAAACACCATATATTTT
NA TRBJ2-6 once TRBV28 CASSPNRGSGANVLTF TGTGCCAGCAGTCCCAACCGGGGCTCTGGGGCCAACGTCCTGACTTTC